What follows are 14 T cell receptor beta chains derived from one specimen sequenced in a study of T and B cells in COVID-19 patients (dated by TCRdb to between 2020 and 2021). Data came from an Illumina MiSeq. Multiplex PCR with BIOMED2 TRB-A/B primer pools was used to amplify TRB rearrangements. Through fastp at Q25 and MiXCR, TCRdb rebuilt clones from the public reads, retaining in-frame beta chains. Rows with a matching CDR3 protein are joined into one entry that keeps the most common DNA and genes. For this sample there are just over 5,000 distinct CDR3 sequences; just under 20% appear just once. The ten most abundant clones make up roughly 6.5% of the sample. Genomic DNA extracted from blood, in amounts of about 240-550 ng, served as the starting material for amplifying TRB repertoires. Material for sequencing was blood. Source of these receptors: a human donor who had recovered from COVID-19.

This clonotype is classed as medium-sized. This rearrangement joins TRBV7-9 to TRBJ2-3; 8 positions agree with TRBD1. Germline loops: CDR1 SEHNR, CDR2 FQNEAQ (reference sequence). V lost 2 bases and J lost 2; bases outside the gene matches: 12. The CDR3 is 18 residues long. The CDR3 loop is CASSLSGLDRVFTDTQYF. Here the CDR3 DNA reads TGTGCCAGCAGCTTATCGGGCCTGGACAGGGTGTTCACAGATACGCAGTATTTT.

V and J are TRBV6-6 and TRBJ2-7, with D hard to call. This CDR3 comprises 13 residues. V lost 6 bases and J lost 5, with 14 bases in between. Germline loops: CDR1 MNHNY, CDR2 SVGAGI (reference sequence). In DNA, the CDR3 is TGTGCCAGCAGCCCCGGGCGTCCCGACGAGCAGTACTTC. It encodes CASSPGRPDEQYF.

This clonotype was seen many times. V and J are TRBV10-3 and TRBJ2-1, with 7 positions matching TRBD1. Germline V lookup: CDR1 ENHRY, CDR2 SYGVKD. CDR3 length: 12 amino acids. The V gene end was trimmed by 8 bases and the J gene end by 5 bases; junction bases not matched to a gene: 3. The CDR3 spells CAISGTDNEQFF. The CDR3, as DNA: TGTGCCATCTCAGGGACAGACAATGAGCAGTTCTTC.

The chain joins TRBV5-1 to TRBJ2-2; the D gene is possibly TRBD2 (5 bases). In germline, CDR1 is SGHRS, CDR2 YFSETQ. Deletions cut 4 bases from V and 2 bases from J, with 18 bases between. The CDR3 covers 17 residues. The CDR3 loop reads CASSPSPPRGNTGELFF. CDR3 DNA: TGCGCCAGCAGCCCCAGCCCCCCACGGGGTAACACCGGGGAGCTGTTTTTT.

By share, this clonotype counts as medium-sized. This chain uses TRBV6-5 with TRBJ2-7; TRBD1 might be the D (6 bases). Looked up from germline, CDR1 is MNHEY and CDR2 is SVGAGI. V was clipped by 8 bases and J by 3 bases, with 17 bases between them. The CDR3 runs 14 residues. The CDR3 loop is CASRPTGYHYEQYF. CDR3 DNA: TGTGCCAGCCGCCCGACAGGATACCACTACGAGCAGTACTTC.

The J gene is TRBJ2-5, the V gene TRBV29-1; 8 nucleotides match TRBD1. V was clipped by 8 bases and J by 2 bases; unmatched bases: 7. CDR3 size: 13 residues. Per germline, CDR1 SQVTM and CDR2 ANQGSEA. CDR3 sequence (DNA): TGCAGCTTGGTACAGGGGGGACAAGAGACCCAGTACTTC. Its protein product is CSLVQGGQETQYF.

By frequency in the sample, this clonotype is medium-sized. V gene TRBV30 combines with J gene TRBJ2-7; perhaps TRBD1 as D (6 bases). This CDR3 spans 12 amino acids. Germline CDR1 is GTSNPN and CDR2 is SVGIG (reference sequence). The V gene lost 0 bases and the J gene lost 4 bases, with 7 bases spanning the gap. CDR3: CAWSVTGYEQYF. The CDR3 DNA follows: TGTGCCTGGAGTGTGACAGGATACGAGCAGTACTTC.

Within the sample, this clonotype is medium-sized. The chain combines TRBV6-5 with TRBJ2-1; TRBD2 matches 13 bases. V lost 2 bases, J lost 8 bases, and 6 bases stayed unmatched. Germline CDR1 reads MNHEY; CDR2 reads SVGAGI. This CDR3 has 16 amino acids. The CDR3 DNA is TGTGCCAGCAGTTACGTGGGACTAGCGGGGAGGGATGAGCAGTTCTTC. Protein sequence: CASSYVGLAGRDEQFF.

This clonotype ranks as large. The chain uses TRBV29-1 and TRBJ2-7; tentative D call: TRBD2 (5 bases). This CDR3 region has 14 residues. The V gene's germline CDR1 is SQVTM and CDR2 ANQGSEA. The V end lost 2 bases, the J end lost 2 bases, and 13 bases lay between the germline ends. The CDR3 DNA reads as TGCAGCGTTGAAAAGGCGGAGAGGGCCTACGAGCAGTACTTC. Protein sequence: CSVEKAERAYEQYF.

Sample share makes this clonotype medium-sized (0.01 to 0.1%). This rearrangement joins TRBV27 to TRBJ1-6; D not resolved. Germline CDR1 is MNHEY and CDR2 is SMNVEV (reference sequence). The ends were cut back, 2 bases at V and 9 bases at J, with 8 bases in the middle. The CDR3 spans 13 residues. The CDR3 DNA is TGTGCCAGCAGTTTACAATTAGGTTCACCCCTCCACTTT. Amino acids: CASSLQLGSPLHF.

This clonotype was seen a single time. The rearrangement links TRBV2 to TRBJ2-7; 9 positions match TRBD1. This CDR3 region has 13 residues. Germline V gives CDR1 SNHLY, CDR2 FYNNEI. With V trimmed by 4 bases and J by 4 bases, 2 bases remained unmatched. CDR3 nucleotides: TGTGCCAGCAGTGTGGGACAGGGATACGAGCAGTACTTC. This encodes CASSVGQGYEQYF.

This clonotype qualifies as medium-sized. The rearrangement joins TRBV11-3 to TRBJ1-4, with D perhaps TRBD1 (5 bases). From germline, CDR1 is SGHNT and CDR2 YENEEA. V shed 6 bases and J shed 8 bases, with 19 bases lying between them. This CDR3 region has 15 residues. The CDR3 protein is CASSPGTPTGEKLFF. CDR3 DNA sequence: TGTGCCAGCAGTCCTGGGACGCCAACCGGGGAAAAACTGTTTTTT.

This clonotype showed up many times. The chain links TRBV20-1 to TRBJ2-7; D may be TRBD1 (5 bases). Trimming stripped 3 bases from V and 5 bases from J, with 14 bases between. Germline CDR1 and CDR2: DFQATT and SNEGSKA (reference sequence). This CDR3 comprises 13 residues. The CDR3 protein is CSASPPGFDEQYF. In DNA form, the CDR3 reads TGCAGTGCTAGTCCTCCAGGGTTTGACGAGCAGTACTTC.

This clonotype was seen a few times. J is TRBJ2-3 and V is TRBV28; tentatively, D is TRBD2 (7 bases). Per the germline V gene, CDR1 is MDHEN and CDR2 is SYDVKM. The V end was cut by 4 bases, the J end by 5 bases, with 16 bases between. CDR3 length: 15 residues. In DNA, the CDR3 is TGTGCCAGCAGTTCGCTCAGGGGCGGGAGAGATACGCAGTATTTT. Protein product: CASSSLRGGRDTQYF.